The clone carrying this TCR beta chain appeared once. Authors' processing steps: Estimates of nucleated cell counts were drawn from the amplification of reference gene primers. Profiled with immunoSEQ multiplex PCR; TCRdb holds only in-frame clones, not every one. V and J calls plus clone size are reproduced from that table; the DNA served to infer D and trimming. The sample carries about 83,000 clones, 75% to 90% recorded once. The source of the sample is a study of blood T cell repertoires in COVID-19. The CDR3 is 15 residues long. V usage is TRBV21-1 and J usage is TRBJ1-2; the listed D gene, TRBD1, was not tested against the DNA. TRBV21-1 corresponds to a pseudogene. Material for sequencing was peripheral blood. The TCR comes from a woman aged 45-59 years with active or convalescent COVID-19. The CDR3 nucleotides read TGTGCCAGCAGCGAGGGGGACAGGGTACTGGGTGGCTACACCTTC. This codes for CASSEGDRVLGGYTF.